This T cell receptor (beta chain) appears in the sequencing data of a study of graft-versus-host responses after intestinal transplantation. As regards this clone: Its antigen is undetermined.

Produced via immunoSEQ multiplex PCR; TCRdb's table is partial and in-frame only. The table lists about 93,000 clones, around 84% of them singletons. The CDR3 covers 14 residues. The V and J ends lost 2 bases and 1 base, in that order; junction bases with no gene match: 1. CDR1 is MNHEY, CDR2 SVGAGI, per germline. This TCR came from a human donor who received an intestinal transplant. Sequenced material: unstimulated CD4+ T cells sorted from spleen or lymph node cells, taken before intestinal transplant. This rearrangement joins TRBV6-5 to TRBJ1-2; 7 bases align to TRBD1. The CDR3 nucleotides are TGTGCCAGCAGTTACCGGACAGGTAACTATGGCTACACCTTC. Translating gives CASSYRTGNYGYTF.